This TCR beta chain was captured by sequencing in a study of immune aging and cytomegalovirus after organ transplant (dated by TCRdb to the early 2020s). With respect to the entire study: All transplant recipients received three-drug immunosuppression with prednisone, tacrolimus, and mycophenolate. Summary of the overall study and its limitations: Post-transplant increases in aged-phenotype cells were observed regardless of clone size, following viremia and occurring earlier in large clones (days 200-264) than in small clones. Since the sequencing data did not include a CD57 measurement, a conservative gene-based definition of aging was used in its place. A larger share of large clones was made up of TEMRA cells, and in the seven largest clones (roughly 1,900 cells) aged and TEMRA cells were gained while TCM cells were lost.

In the paper's terms, the time point label means: five sample-tagged time points from pre-transplant (day -1) to day 368 post-transplant, pooled. PBMC were thawed and then stimulated for around 12 hours with a CMV IE-1 overlapping peptide library, with no transport inhibitors added. After thawing, cells were rested overnight and were then stimulated in R10 medium with CD28/CD49d costimulation. The IE-1 peptide library was composed of 15-amino-acid peptides with overlaps of 11 amino acids. Each time point was barcoded with BD Single-Cell Multiplexing Kit Sample Tags, pooled, and stained with oligo-conjugated anti-CD45RA plus sorting antibodies. A BD FACSAria III was used to sort CMV-responsive CD8+CD137+ and CD4+CD154+ T cells at 4-way purity. Blood was drawn into EDTA vacutainers and was processed by Ficoll gradient within 1-24 hours. Based on the germline V gene (reference sequence), the CDR1 and CDR2 sequences are PRHDT and FYEKMQ. Trimming at the junction amounts to 1 base on V and 10 bases on J, and the germline ends lie 31 bases apart. From the cysteine up to the phenylalanine, the CDR3 has a length of 20 residues. The read is trimmed to its CDR3 DNA, 60 bases read in frame from base 1.

Library construction relied on single-cell sequencing. The sequencer listed for this sample is Illumina NovaSeq 6000. The BD Rhapsody Targeted mRNA and AbSeq Reagent Kit was used in a microwell format for cell capture and library preparation. The libraries included TCR, sample tags, AbSeq, and targeted mRNA from the Human T-Cell Expression Panel, along with custom TOX and TOX2 primers. Sequencing of the libraries was done on an Illumina NovaSeq. The authors processed their data as follows. The analysis covered about 9,800 cells in total, of which about 7,300 were CD8 T cells and approximately 4,500 were CD8 T cells with an identifiable TCR CDR3. The BD Rhapsody Targeted Analysis Pipeline, including V(D)J processing, was run on the Seven Bridges Genomics platform to process the raw data. Quality control, Sample Tag demultiplexing with Lex-BDSMK, clone identification with VDJ Explorer, and Seurat clustering were all done in SeqGeq 1.6.0. A clone was considered non-expanded if it made up <1% of CD8 T cells, and considered a clonal expansion if it made up >2.5% of the sample. Using fastp at Q25 and MiXCR, TCRdb reprocessed the public reads and kept productive beta chains. Rows merge per CDR3 protein into single entries with the most common DNA and genes. The V and J calls, along with clone size, are taken from TCRdb and not from the paper's own processing. The sample contains 20,000 to 25,000 distinct CDR3 sequences, around 34% of them found a single time. The ten largest clones take up less than 30% of the sample.

About this clonotype: No cognate antigen has been identified for it. A read error may be the cause here, since a much bigger clone is one base away.

The TCR comes from a female donor who had a heart transplant and CMV viremia. The sequences come from CMV peptide-activated CD4+ and CD8+ T cells sorted from blood, collected at five time points, pooled. Sample cell subset or site, as interpreted from the label and publication: sorted CD8+CD137+ and CD4+CD154+ T cells after approximately 12 h CMV IE-1 peptide stimulation. The chain joins TRBV13 to TRBJ1-4; the D region possibly corresponds to TRBD1 (5 bases align). The bases read TGTGCCAGCAGCTTAGAGCGCCGAGGGAGTAGGGGCGATGGGAGTGGAAAACTGTTTTTT. Its product reads: CASSLERRGSRGDGSGKLFF.